This T cell receptor beta chain is from a study of blood T cell repertoires in COVID-19. Study in general: COVID-19 samples collected from the United States, Italy and Spain covered acute and convalescent phases. T cells, B-cell-depleted T cells, or PBMCs provided the cDNA or gDNA that served as material.

Per the original data handling: Amplification from reference gene primers served as the basis for estimated nucleated cell counts. Sequenced by immunoSEQ multiplex PCR; TCRdb stores in-frame clones only, minus some. D and trimming were read from the DNA, whereas the V and J calls and clone size are those reported in that table. Here the sample spans roughly 150,000 clones, around 88% being singletons. What was sequenced was peripheral blood. The origin of this receptor is a human donor in a cohort sampled during active COVID-19.

CDR3 in DNA: TGCGCCAGCAGCTTGGAGGCAGGGTTTTATGGCTACACCTTC. Translated, it gives CASSLEAGFYGYTF. The chain couples TRBV5-1 to TRBJ1-2, with D possibly being TRBD1 (5 bases). V lost 0 bases to trimming and J lost 5 bases, with 11 bases between them. Germline V gene sequence: CDR1 SGHRS, CDR2 YFSETQ. CDR3 size: 14 residues.